Listed below are T cell receptor beta chains from one sample, sequenced in a study of cytomegalovirus exposure and HLA in healthy donors. The assay was immunoSEQ multiplex PCR, and TCRdb's table has in-frame clones only and misses some. The sample records over 100,000 clones, roughly 80% being singletons. Material: PBMCs. The receptors here all came from a middle-aged man in good health and CMV-seronegative. CDR3s include the opening cysteine and the closing phenylalanine or tryptophan. The order of the fields is J gene, clone size, D gene, V gene, CDR3 DNA, CDR3 protein. The D gene is left open where the match is weak. Clone size appears in some rows only: once, few, many, or a class for an expanded clone.

TRBJ2-7,.,TRBD2,TRBV4-3,TGCGCCAGCAGCCAAGAGCGGGTAGCGGGGATCCCCTACGAGCAGTACTTC,CASSQERVAGIPYEQYF
TRBJ1-1,.,.,TRBV2,TGTGCCAGGGCGACAGGGAACACTGAAGCTTTCTTT,CARATGNTEAFF
TRBJ2-7,.,.,TRBV5-1,TGCGCCAGCAGCTTGATCGCAGGCTCCTACGAGCAGTACTTC,CASSLIAGSYEQYF
TRBJ2-7,.,TRBD1,TRBV7-9,TGTGCCAGCAGCTTAGAGGGGGCCTTTATCTACGAGCAGTACTTC,CASSLEGAFIYEQYF
TRBJ1-3,few,.,TRBV7-8,TGTGCCAGCAGCTCCCGCCCCATGACACTCGTCTCTGGAAACACCATATATTTT,CASSSRPMTLVSGNTIYF
TRBJ2-7,.,.,TRBV6-1,TGTGCCAGCAGACACAGTGAGAGTAGGTACGAGCAGTACTTC,CASRHSESRYEQYF
TRBJ2-1,.,TRBD2,TRBV9,TGTGCCAGCAGCGGACCCCAACTTTCGCTAGCGGGGAGTTACAATGAGCAGTTCTTC,CASSGPQLSLAGSYNEQFF
TRBJ1-5,.,.,TRBV7-2,TGTGCCAGCAGCTTATATGTATATAGCAATCAGCCCCAGCATTTT,CASSLYVYSNQPQHF
TRBJ2-3,.,TRBD2,TRBV7-2,TGTGCCAGCAGCTTACTAGCGGGGACAACAGATACGCAGTATTTT,CASSLLAGTTDTQYF
TRBJ1-5,.,.,TRBV27,TGTGCCAGCAGTTTATCTTCAGGGGGCAATCAGCCCCAGCATTTT,CASSLSSGGNQPQHF
TRBJ2-1,few,TRBD2,TRBV11-2,TGTGCCAGCAGCTCGGGGAATGCGGGGGGGCTGTGGTCGTGGAATGAGCAGTTCTTC,CASSSGNAGGLWSWNEQFF
TRBJ1-4,.,.,TRBV5-5,TGTGCCAGCAGCTTGGTCCGGACAACCGAAAAACTGTTTTTT,CASSLVRTTEKLFF
TRBJ2-2,.,TRBD2,TRBV29-1,TGCAGCGCCCGTTCTAGCGGGAGTGGCGGGGAGCTGTTTTTT,CSARSSGSGGELFF
TRBJ2-2,.,TRBD2,TRBV5-4,TGTGCCAGCAGCTTGGAAGACACTAGCGTCGGCGGGGAGCTGTTTTTT,CASSLEDTSVGGELFF
TRBJ2-5,.,.,TRBV9,TGTGCCAGCAGCGTAGGAGGAGATATATACCAAGAGACCCAGTACTTC,CASSVGGDIYQETQYF
TRBJ2-3,.,.,TRBV5-8,TGTGCCAGCAGCTTGCGCGGCACAGATACGCAGTATTTT,CASSLRGTDTQYF
TRBJ2-2,few,.,TRBV5-1,TGCGCCAGCAGCGGCAGGGGGGTGAACACCGGGGAGCTGTTTTTT,CASSGRGVNTGELFF
TRBJ2-1,.,.,TRBV5-8,TGTGCCAGCACCTTACTGGGCCCCCTGTCTGAGTTCTTC,CASTLLGPLSEFF
TRBJ2-7,.,TRBD2,TRBV6-1,TGTGCCAGCAGCGTCGCCCTAGCGGGTTACGAGCAGTACTTC,CASSVALAGYEQYF
TRBJ2-1,.,.,TRBV15,TGTGCCACCAGCAGAGAAGGGAGGACACCTCTCCACAATGAGCAGTTCTTC,CATSREGRTPLHNEQFF
TRBJ2-5,.,.,TRBV7-6,TGTGCCAGCAGCTTAGGGGGGGGGCAGGTCGAGACCCAGTACTTC,CASSLGGGQVETQYF
TRBJ2-3,.,TRBD2,TRBV11-1,TGTGCCAGCAGCTCCGGACTAGCGGGGTTAGATACGCAGTATTTT,CASSSGLAGLDTQYF
TRBJ1-5,once,TRBD1,TRBV7-8,TGTGCCAGCAGCAAAGAGACAGGGGGCACGGGTCAGCCCCAGCATTTT,CASSKETGGTGQPQHF
TRBJ2-7,.,.,TRBV9,TGTGCCAGCAGCTTCCGGGACGGGGGCTCCTACGAGCAGTACTTC,CASSFRDGGSYEQYF
TRBJ2-5,.,.,TRBV28,TGTGCCAGCAGCTCCAGGTCGACAGAGACCCAGTACTTC,CASSSRSTETQYF
TRBJ2-7,.,.,TRBV23-1,TGCGCCAGCAGTCAATCGTATAGCCCCTACGAGCAGTACTTC,CASSQSYSPYEQYF
TRBJ2-7,.,TRBD2,TRBV27,TGTGCCAGCACCTCTCTAGCGGGATACGAGCAGTACTTC,CASTSLAGYEQYF
TRBJ1-2,.,TRBD1,TRBV11-2,TGTGCCAGCAGCACTCAGACAGGGGGCGCCTACAACTATGGCTACACCTTC,CASSTQTGGAYNYGYTF
TRBJ1-4,.,.,TRBV5-1,TGCGCCAGCAGCCCTTCGAACTCGAGAAATGAAAAACTGTTTTTT,CASSPSNSRNEKLFF
TRBJ1-5,.,.,TRBV19,TGTGCCAGTAGTTGGTCAGGGGTACAGCCCCAGCATTTT,CASSWSGVQPQHF
TRBJ2-2,.,.,TRBV7-3,TGTGCCAGCAGCTTAAATGGGGGCCCAAACACCGGGGAGCTGTTTTTT,CASSLNGGPNTGELFF
TRBJ2-7,.,TRBD1,TRBV19,TGTGCCAGTAGTATAGAGGACAGGACGGCCTACGAGCAGTACTTC,CASSIEDRTAYEQYF
TRBJ1-5,.,TRBD1,TRBV10-3,TGTGCCACCTCCGGGACAGGGGGCGTTCAGCCCCAGCATTTT,CATSGTGGVQPQHF